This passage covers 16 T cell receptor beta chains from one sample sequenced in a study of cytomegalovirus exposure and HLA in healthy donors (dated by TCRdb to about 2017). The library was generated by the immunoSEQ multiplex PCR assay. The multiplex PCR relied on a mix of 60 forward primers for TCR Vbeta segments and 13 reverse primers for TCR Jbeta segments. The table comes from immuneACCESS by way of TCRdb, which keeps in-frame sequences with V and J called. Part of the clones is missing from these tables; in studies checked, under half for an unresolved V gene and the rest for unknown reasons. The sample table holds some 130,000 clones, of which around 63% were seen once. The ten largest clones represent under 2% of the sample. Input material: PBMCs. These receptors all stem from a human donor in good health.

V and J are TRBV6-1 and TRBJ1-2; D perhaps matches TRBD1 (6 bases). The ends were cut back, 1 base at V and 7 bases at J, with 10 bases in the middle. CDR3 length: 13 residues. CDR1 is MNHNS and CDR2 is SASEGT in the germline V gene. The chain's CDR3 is CASSEDRAAGYTF. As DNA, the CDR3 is TGTGCCAGCAGTGAAGACAGGGCGGCTGGCTACACCTTC.

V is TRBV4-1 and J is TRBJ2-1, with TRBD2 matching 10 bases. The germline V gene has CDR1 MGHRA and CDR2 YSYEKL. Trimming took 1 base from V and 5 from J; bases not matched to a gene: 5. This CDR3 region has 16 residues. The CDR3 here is CASSQGRLAGDNEQFF. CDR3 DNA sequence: TGCGCCAGCAGCCAAGGGAGGCTAGCGGGAGACAATGAGCAGTTCTTC.

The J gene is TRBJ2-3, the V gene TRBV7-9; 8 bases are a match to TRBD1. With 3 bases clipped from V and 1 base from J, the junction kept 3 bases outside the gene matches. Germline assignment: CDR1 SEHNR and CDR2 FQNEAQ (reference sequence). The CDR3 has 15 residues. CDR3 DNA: TGTGCCAGCAGCTTTGGGACAGGCCGCACAGATACGCAGTATTTT. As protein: CASSFGTGRTDTQYF.

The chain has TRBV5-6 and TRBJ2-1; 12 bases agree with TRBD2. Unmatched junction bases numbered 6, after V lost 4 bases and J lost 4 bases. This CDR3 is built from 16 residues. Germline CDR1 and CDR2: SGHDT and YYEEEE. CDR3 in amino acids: CASSLNLAGGYNEQFF. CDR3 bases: TGTGCCAGCAGCCTAAATCTAGCGGGAGGGTACAATGAGCAGTTCTTC. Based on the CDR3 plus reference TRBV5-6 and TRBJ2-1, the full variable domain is DAGVTQSPTHLIKTRGQQVTLRCSPKSGHDTVSWYQQALGQGPQFIFQYYEEEERQRGNFPDRFSGHQFPNYSSELNVNALLLGDSALYLCASSLNLAGGYNEQFFGPGTRLTVL.

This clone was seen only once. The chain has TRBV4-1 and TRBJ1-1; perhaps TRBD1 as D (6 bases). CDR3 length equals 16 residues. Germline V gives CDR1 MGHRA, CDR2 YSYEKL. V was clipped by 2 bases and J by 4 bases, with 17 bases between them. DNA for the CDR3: TGCGCCAGCAGCCAACTGGGGGCCAGGGAGGGCACTGAAGCTTTCTTT. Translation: CASSQLGAREGTEAFF.

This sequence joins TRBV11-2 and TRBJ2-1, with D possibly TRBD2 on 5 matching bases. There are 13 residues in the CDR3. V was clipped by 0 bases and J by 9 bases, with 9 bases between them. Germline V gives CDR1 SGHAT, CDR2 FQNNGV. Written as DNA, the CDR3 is TGTGCCAGCAGCTTAGAGAGGGCTGGTGAGCAGTTCTTC. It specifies CASSLERAGEQFF.

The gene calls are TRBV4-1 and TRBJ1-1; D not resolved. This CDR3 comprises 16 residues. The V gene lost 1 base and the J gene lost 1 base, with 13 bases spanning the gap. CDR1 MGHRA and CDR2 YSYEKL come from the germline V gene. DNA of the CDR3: TGCGCCAGCAGCCAAGCCGCAGGCCGGGGGAACACTGAAGCTTTCTTT. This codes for CASSQAAGRGNTEAFF.

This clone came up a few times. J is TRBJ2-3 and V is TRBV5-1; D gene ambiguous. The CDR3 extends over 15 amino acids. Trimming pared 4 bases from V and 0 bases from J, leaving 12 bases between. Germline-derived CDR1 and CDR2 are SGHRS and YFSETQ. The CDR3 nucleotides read TGCGCCAGCAGCCCCGGAGCCGCTAGCACAGATACGCAGTATTTT. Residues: CASSPGAASTDTQYF.

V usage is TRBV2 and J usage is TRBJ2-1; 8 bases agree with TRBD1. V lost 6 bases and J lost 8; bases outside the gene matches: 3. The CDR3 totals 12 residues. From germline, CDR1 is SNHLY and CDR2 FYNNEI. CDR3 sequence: CASRAQGDEQFF. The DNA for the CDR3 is TGTGCCAGCAGAGCACAGGGGGATGAGCAGTTCTTC.

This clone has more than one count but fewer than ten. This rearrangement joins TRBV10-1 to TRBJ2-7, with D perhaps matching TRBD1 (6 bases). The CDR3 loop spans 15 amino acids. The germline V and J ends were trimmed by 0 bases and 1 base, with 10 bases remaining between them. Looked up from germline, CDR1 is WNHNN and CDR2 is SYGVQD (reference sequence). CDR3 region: CASSESGDKSYEQYF. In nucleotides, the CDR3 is TGCGCCAGCAGTGAGTCCGGGGACAAGTCCTACGAGCAGTACTTC.

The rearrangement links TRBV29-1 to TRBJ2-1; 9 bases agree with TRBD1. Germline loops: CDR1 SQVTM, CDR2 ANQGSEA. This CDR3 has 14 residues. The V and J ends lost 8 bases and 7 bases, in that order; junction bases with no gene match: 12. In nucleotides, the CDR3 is TGCAGCACCGCGAGAGGGACAGGGAGGAATGAGCAGTTCTTC. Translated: CSTARGTGRNEQFF.

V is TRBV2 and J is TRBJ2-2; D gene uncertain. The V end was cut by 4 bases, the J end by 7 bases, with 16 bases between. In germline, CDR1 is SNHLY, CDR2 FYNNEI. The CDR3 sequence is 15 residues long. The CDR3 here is CASSVRVLTDGELFF. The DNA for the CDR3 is TGTGCCAGCAGTGTTCGGGTGTTAACGGACGGGGAGCTGTTTTTT.

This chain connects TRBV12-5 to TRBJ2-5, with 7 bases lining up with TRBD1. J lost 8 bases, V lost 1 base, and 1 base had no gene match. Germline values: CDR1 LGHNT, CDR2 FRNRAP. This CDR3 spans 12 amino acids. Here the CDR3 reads CASGLGQGTQYF. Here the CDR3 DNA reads TGTGCTAGTGGTTTGGGACAGGGTACCCAGTACTTC. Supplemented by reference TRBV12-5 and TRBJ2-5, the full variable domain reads DARVTQTPRHKVTEMGQEVTMRCQPILGHNTVFWYRQTMMQGLELLAYFRNRAPLDDSGMPKDRFSAEMPDATLATLKIQPSEPRDSAVYFCASGLGQGTQYFGPGTRLLVL.

In DNA form, the CDR3 reads TGCGCCAGCAGCCAAGATCCAGGGTTCGATGAGCAGTTCTTC. Amino acid sequence: CASSQDPGFDEQFF. The chain recombines TRBV4-1 with TRBJ2-1, with D tentatively TRBD1 (5 bases). The CDR3 covers 14 residues. Trimming cost V 0 bases and J 8 bases, with 11 bases left between them. Per the germline V gene, CDR1 is MGHRA and CDR2 is YSYEKL.

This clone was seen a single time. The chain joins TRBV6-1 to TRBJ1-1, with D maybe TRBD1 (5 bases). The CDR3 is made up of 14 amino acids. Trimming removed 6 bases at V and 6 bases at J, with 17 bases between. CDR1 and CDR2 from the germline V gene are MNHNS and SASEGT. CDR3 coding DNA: TGTGCCAGCAGCCAACTCCGGGACTTTTCTGAAGCTTTCTTT. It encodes CASSQLRDFSEAFF.

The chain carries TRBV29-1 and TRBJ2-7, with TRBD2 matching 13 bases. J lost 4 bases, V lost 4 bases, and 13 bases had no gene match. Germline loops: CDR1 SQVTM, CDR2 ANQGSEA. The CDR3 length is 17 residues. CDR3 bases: TGCAGCGTTGCTTTCTGGACTAGCGGGAGAGGAGGTTACGAGCAGTACTTC. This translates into CSVAFWTSGRGGYEQYF.